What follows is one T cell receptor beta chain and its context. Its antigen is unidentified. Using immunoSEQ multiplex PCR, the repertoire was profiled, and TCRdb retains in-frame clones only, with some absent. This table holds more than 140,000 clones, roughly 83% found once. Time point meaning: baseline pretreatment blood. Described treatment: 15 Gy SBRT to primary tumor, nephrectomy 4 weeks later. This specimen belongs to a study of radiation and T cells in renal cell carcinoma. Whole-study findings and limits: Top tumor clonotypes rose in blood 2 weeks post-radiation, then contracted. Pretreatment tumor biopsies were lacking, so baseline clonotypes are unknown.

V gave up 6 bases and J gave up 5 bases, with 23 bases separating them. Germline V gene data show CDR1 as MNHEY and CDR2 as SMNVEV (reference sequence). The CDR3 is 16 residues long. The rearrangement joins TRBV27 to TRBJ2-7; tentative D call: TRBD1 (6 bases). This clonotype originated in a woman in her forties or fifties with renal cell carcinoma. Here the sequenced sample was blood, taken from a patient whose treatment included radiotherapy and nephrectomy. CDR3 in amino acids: CASRKRGGYPLDEQYF. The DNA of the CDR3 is TGTGCCAGCAGAAAAAGAGGGGGTTACCCCTTGGACGAGCAGTACTTC.